This T cell receptor beta chain was obtained from a study of cytomegalovirus exposure and HLA in healthy donors (dated by TCRdb to about 2017). Study-wide context: According to a later analysis, the 110 or so validation repertoires were produced on the same platform as the 666 repertoires of the first cohort. High-throughput TCR immunosequencing, statistical association of individual TCRs with disease status, and machine learning were combined to predict cytomegalovirus infection status. The study was designed to test whether signatures of past pathogen exposure could be identified by cataloging public T cell receptors. In addition to the first cohort of 666 subjects, a separate validation cohort of approximately 120 different subjects was used.

Donors formed part of the validation cohort, which comprised about 130 subjects and was distinct from the first cohort of roughly 600 subjects. Relative to germline, V is 9 bases shorter and J is 5 bases shorter, with 16 bases between their ends. Per the germline V gene, LGHNT is the CDR1 and FRNRAP is the CDR2. The CDR3 has 13 amino acids, counting the end cysteine and phenylalanine. Only CDR3 DNA remains: 39 bases, in frame from the first base. The library was obtained by the immunoSEQ multiplex PCR assay. Per the authors' processing: To diagnose cytomegalovirus status from the catalog of TCR beta chain sequences, a statistical classification framework was built. What TCRdb holds here is the immuneACCESS table cut down to in-frame rearrangements. Part of the clones is not present; checked against another copy, under half of the missing clones reflect an unresolved V gene, and the others are unexplained. That table gives V, J and clone size, and the DNA gave D and trimming. Across this sample there are under 150,000 clones, with 85% to 90% seen only once. The top ten hold roughly 9.4% of the sample.

The investigation overall reported the following: The classifier was reported to diagnose cytomegalovirus status with high specificity and sensitivity in both the original and validation cohorts. In a later analysis, TCRs clustered in the first cohort were found to also tend to co-occur in the approximately 120 validation repertoires, with 94% of cluster scores above 0. In vitro tests confirmed that a few of the cytomegalovirus-associated TCR beta chains recognize cytomegalovirus antigens. The validation cohort had no HLA typing available for a later analysis, so co-occurrence within that cohort was assessed over all 120 or so repertoires. The authors suggested that the approach could potentially be generalized to other disease states and immunological phenotypes. Across donors, most TCR sequences were observed very rarely, whereas some public TCRs were present in many individuals. A total of 150 to 200 TCR beta chains were listed by the study as associated with cytomegalovirus.

Comments on this clone: Its cognate antigen has yet to be identified. Base quality data are lacking; no much larger clone is found one base away.

The TCR comes from a man younger than 35 in good health and CMV-seropositive. The chain employs TRBV12-5 and TRBJ1-2, with no D gene named confidently. The sequencing input was PBMCs. The DNA reads as follows: TGTGCTAGCGCCAGAGACCAGGTTTATGGCTACACCTTC. This gives the protein CASARDQVYGYTF.